The 27 T cell receptor beta chains presented below share a single source sample, sequenced in a study of T cell responses to AZD1222 COVID-19 vaccine. Assay: immunoSEQ multiplex PCR; the TCRdb copy retains only in-frame clones and omits some. The data show about 130,000 clones, approximately 90% seen once. Here the sequenced sample was peripheral blood, taken on day 0 of AZD1222 vaccination. The receptors come from an adult in good health.

The chain employs TRBV7-3 and TRBJ1-3; D is ambiguous. The CDR3 is 13 residues long. CDR1 is SGHTA and CDR2 is FQGTGA in the germline V gene. V lost 3 bases and J lost 3, with 6 bases in between. The CDR3 region is CASSFGLGNTIYF. The CDR3 DNA reads as TGTGCCAGCAGCTTCGGACTTGGAAACACCATATATTTT.

The chain uses TRBV6-5 and TRBJ1-1; the D gene is possibly TRBD1 (5 bases). Germline CDR1 reads MNHEY; CDR2 reads SVGAGI. CDR3 size: 12 residues. V dropped 9 bases and J dropped 1 base, with 9 bases sitting between them. In nucleotides, the CDR3 is TGTGCCAGTCAGAGGGGGAACACTGAAGCTTTCTTT. This encodes CASQRGNTEAFF.

The CDR3 bases are TGTGCCAGCACCGGGTCTAGCGGGGGGCCGAACACCGGGGAGCTGTTTTTT. Amino acid sequence: CASTGSSGGPNTGELFF. The chain couples TRBV2 to TRBJ2-2; 11 nucleotides line up with TRBD2. V dropped 7 bases and J dropped 0; count of bases not matched to a gene: 7. Germline V CDR1 and CDR2: SNHLY, FYNNEI. This CDR3 has 17 residues.

V and J are TRBV6-6 and TRBJ1-5, with no clear D. CDR1 and CDR2 from the germline V gene are MNHNY and SVGAGI (reference sequence). Trimming stripped 6 bases from V and 6 bases from J, with 6 bases between. This CDR3 comprises 11 residues. CDR3 in amino acids: CASRGSQPQHF. Written as DNA, the CDR3 is TGTGCCAGCAGGGGGAGTCAGCCCCAGCATTTT.

This chain links TRBV7-8 with TRBJ2-2; D perhaps matches TRBD1 (5 bases). The V gene's germline CDR1 is SGHVS and CDR2 FQNEAQ. V was clipped by 3 bases and J by 5 bases, with 13 bases between them. This CDR3 has 15 amino acids. The chain's CDR3 is CASSFDRVRTGELFF. CDR3 in DNA: TGTGCCAGCAGCTTTGACAGAGTAAGGACCGGGGAGCTGTTTTTT.

The V gene is TRBV9, the J gene TRBJ1-2, with D possibly TRBD1 on 6 matching bases. The CDR3 is 14 amino acids. The germline gives CDR1 SGDLS, CDR2 YYNGEE. V was shortened by 0 bases and J by 7 bases, with 13 bases between the two germline ends. The CDR3 DNA is TGTGCCAGCAGCGTAGATGGGGGGCGGAGTGGCTACACCTTC. Encoded protein: CASSVDGGRSGYTF.

This sequence joins TRBV7-9 and TRBJ1-4; no clear D. The V gene lost 4 bases and the J gene lost 3 bases, with 12 bases spanning the gap. In germline, CDR1 is SEHNR, CDR2 FQNEAQ (reference sequence). This CDR3 spans 15 amino acids. Written as DNA, the CDR3 is TGTGCCAGCAGCTCTCGGGGAGGCTCTAATGAAAAACTGTTTTTT. As protein: CASSSRGGSNEKLFF.

This chain joins TRBV7-2 and TRBJ2-5; D not resolved. The V gene's germline CDR1 is SGHTA and CDR2 FQGNSA. The CDR3 length is 13 residues. The V and J ends lost 7 bases and 2 bases respectively, with 11 bases between them. CDR3: CASKTPGQETQYF. In nucleotides, the CDR3 is TGTGCCAGCAAGACCCCTGGGCAAGAGACCCAGTACTTC.

The rearrangement uses TRBV12-3 or TRBV12-4 and TRBJ2-3; D may be TRBD2 (5 bases). With 5 bases removed from V and 5 bases from J, the gap between germline ends came to 11 bases. The CDR3 extends over 13 amino acids. This CDR3 is CASSPVGGDTQYF. Here the CDR3 DNA reads TGTGCCAGCAGTCCCGTCGGAGGAGATACGCAGTATTTT.

Only one count was recorded for this clone. V usage is TRBV30 and J usage is TRBJ2-7; the D gene could be TRBD1 or TRBD2 (5 bases each). The CDR3 spans 13 residues. Germline assignment: CDR1 GTSNPN and CDR2 SVGIG (reference sequence). V shed 1 base and J shed 4 bases, with 11 bases lying between them. The CDR3 loop reads CAWSGDGAYEQYF. The CDR3 coding sequence is TGTGCCTGGAGTGGGGACGGGGCTTACGAGCAGTACTTC. The full variable domain, its missing parts supplied by reference TRBV30 and TRBJ2-7, is SQTIHQWPATLVQPVGSPLSLECTVEGTSNPNLYWYRQAAGRGLQLLFYSVGIGQISSEVPQNLSASRPQDRQFILSSKKLLLSDSGFYLCAWSGDGAYEQYFGPGTRLTVT.

This sequence joins TRBV18 and TRBJ2-1; D gene unclear. The V gene's germline CDR1 is KGHSH and CDR2 LQKENI. The CDR3 loop spans 14 amino acids. The V end lost 3 bases, the J end lost 13 bases, and 19 bases lay between the germline ends. CDR3 DNA sequence: TGTGCCAGCTCACCCGAAATTAGCCCCGCCGGTCAGTTCTTC. This translates into CASSPEISPAGQFF.

As to this clone: Other DNA sequences in the same sample also yield this CDR3. The chain carries TRBV18 and TRBJ2-7; D is unclear. The CDR3 sequence is 12 residues long. The germline V gene has CDR1 KGHSH and CDR2 LQKENI. V was cut by 3 bases and J by 2 bases, with 5 bases left in between. The CDR3 DNA is TGTGCCAGCTCACCCGGGCCCTACGAGCAGTACTTC. The encoded protein is CASSPGPYEQYF.

The chain combines TRBV11-2 with TRBJ2-3; no definite D call. With 3 bases removed from V and 2 bases from J, the gap between germline ends came to 15 bases. The CDR3 covers 16 residues. Germline CDR1 is SGHAT and CDR2 is FQNNGV. CDR3 bases: TGTGCCAGCAGCTTTCTCTTTGGGGTCCCCACAGATACGCAGTATTTT. Amino acids: CASSFLFGVPTDTQYF.

V and J are TRBV19 and TRBJ2-4; D unresolved. V gave up 9 bases and J gave up 8 bases, with 20 bases separating them. CDR1 is LNHDA and CDR2 is SQIVND in the germline V gene (reference sequence). The CDR3 has 14 amino acids. In DNA form, the CDR3 reads TGTGCCAGCCCCCCGGCCTTCTTAGTAGACATTCAGTACTTC. It is translated as CASPPAFLVDIQYF.

This chain links TRBV9 with TRBJ2-7; D is unresolved. CDR3 length: 13 amino acids. V lost 3 bases, J lost 7 bases, and 14 bases lay in between. From germline, CDR1 is SGDLS and CDR2 YYNGEE. For the CDR3, the DNA is TGTGCCAGCAGCGCCACACAATTAGGGGAGCAGTACTTC. Its translation: CASSATQLGEQYF. Complete variable domain (other parts from reference TRBV9 and TRBJ2-7): DSGVTQTPKHLITATGQRVTLRCSPRSGDLSVYWYQQSLDQGLQFLIQYYNGEERAKGNILERFSAQQFPDLHSELNLSSLELGDSALYFCASSATQLGEQYFGPGTRLTVT.

The chain's CDR3 is CASSLRGAGGPPETQYF. CDR3 DNA: TGCGCCAGCAGCTTGCGGGGGGCGGGGGGGCCGCCTGAGACCCAGTACTTC. The J gene is TRBJ2-5, the V gene TRBV5-1, with 9 bases matching TRBD2. With V trimmed by 1 base and J by 5 bases, 12 bases remained unmatched. The CDR3 covers 17 residues. Germline V lookup: CDR1 SGHRS, CDR2 YFSETQ.

This clone was picked up one time. The chain has TRBV7-2 and TRBJ1-2, with 9 nucleotides matching TRBD1. CDR1 is SGHTA, CDR2 FQGNSA, per germline. The ends lost 5 bases at V and 8 bases at J; junction bases unmatched: 9. The CDR3 is made up of 14 amino acids. DNA for the CDR3: TGTGCCAGCAGCACCCGGACAGGGGCGGAGGGCTACACCTTC. Amino acids: CASSTRTGAEGYTF.

The chain recombines TRBV15 with TRBJ2-6; possibly TRBD1 for D (6 bases). This CDR3 contains 17 residues. V lost 1 base, J lost 1 base, and 11 bases lay in between. The V gene's germline CDR1 is LNHNV and CDR2 YYDKDF (reference sequence). This CDR3 is CATSRGTVLSGANVLTF. The CDR3 DNA reads as TGTGCCACCAGCAGAGGGACAGTGTTATCTGGGGCCAACGTCCTGACTTTC. Filled out from reference TRBV15 and TRBJ2-6, the complete variable domain reads DAMVIQNPRYQVTQFGKPVTLSCSQTLNHNVMYWYQQKSSQAPKLLFHYYDKDFNNEADTPDNFQSRRPNTSFCFLDIRSPGLGDTAMYLCATSRGTVLSGANVLTFGAGSRLTVL.

The chain links TRBV9 to TRBJ2-3; D perhaps matches TRBD2 (5 bases). The CDR3 is 12 residues long. The V and J ends lost 3 bases and 7 bases respectively, with 9 bases between them. Germline V lookup: CDR1 SGDLS, CDR2 YYNGEE. The CDR3 reads CASSASGNTQYF. CDR3 DNA: TGTGCCAGCAGCGCGTCCGGGAATACGCAGTATTTT.

The rearrangement joins TRBV5-1 to TRBJ1-3; the D gene is possibly TRBD1 (5 bases). V lost 0 bases to trimming and J lost 7 bases, with 11 bases between them. Germline V gives CDR1 SGHRS, CDR2 YFSETQ. The CDR3 spans 14 residues. CDR3 sequence (DNA): TGCGCCAGCAGCTTGGGGGGCCTTCTCAACACCATATATTTT. Translation gives CASSLGGLLNTIYF. The entire variable domain, with the rest obtained from reference TRBV5-1 and TRBJ1-3, is as follows: KAGVTQTPRYLIKTRGQQVTLSCSPISGHRSVSWYQQTPGQGLQFLFEYFSETQRNKGNFPGRFSGRQFSNSRSEMNVSTLELGDSALYLCASSLGGLLNTIYFGEGSWLTVV.

This clone appeared a few times. This chain uses TRBV18 with TRBJ1-2; 7 nucleotides match TRBD1. Losses at the gene ends were 2 bases for V and 7 bases for J; bases not matched to a gene: 7. CDR1 and CDR2 from the germline V gene are KGHSH and LQKENI. This CDR3 spans 14 amino acids. This CDR3 is CASSPSPGGIGYTF. The CDR3 DNA reads TGTGCCAGCTCACCAAGCCCAGGGGGTATTGGCTACACCTTC.

The V call is TRBV7-2, the J call TRBJ2-5; TRBD2 matches 10 bases. Looked up from germline, CDR1 is SGHTA and CDR2 is FQGNSA. This CDR3 has 14 amino acids. Trimming took 3 bases from V and 10 from J; bases not matched to a gene: 8. The DNA of the CDR3 is TGTGCCAGCAGCTTTAGCGGGGGGAGGAGGGACCAGTACTTC. Amino acids: CASSFSGGRRDQYF.

The chain links TRBV9 to TRBJ1-1, with D hard to call. V was shortened by 9 bases and J by 1 base, with 10 bases between the two germline ends. Germline assignment: CDR1 SGDLS and CDR2 YYNGEE. This CDR3 is built from 12 residues. CDR3 amino acids: CATLSGNTEAFF. The CDR3 DNA sequence: TGTGCCACCCTCTCCGGGAACACTGAAGCTTTCTTT.

The chain links TRBV30 to TRBJ2-1; 10 bases align to TRBD2. The germline gives CDR1 GTSNPN, CDR2 SVGIG (reference sequence). CDR3 size: 13 residues. With V trimmed by 4 bases and J by 9 bases, 6 bases remained unmatched. In DNA form, the CDR3 reads TGTGCCTGGAACCTAGCGGGGGAAGTTGAGCAGTTCTTC. This gives the protein CAWNLAGEVEQFF.

CDR3 in amino acids: CASSPPSIWETQYF. CDR3 DNA sequence: TGTGCCAGCTCACCACCAAGCATCTGGGAGACCCAGTACTTC. J is TRBJ2-5 and V is TRBV18; D call uncertain. This CDR3 has 14 amino acids. Germline V gene data show CDR1 as KGHSH and CDR2 as LQKENI. V shed 0 bases and J shed 5 bases, with 10 bases lying between them.

The chain combines TRBV6-5 with TRBJ1-3, with D uncertain. The CDR3 is 14 residues long. Germline-derived CDR1 and CDR2 are MNHEY and SVGAGI. V lost 3 bases to trimming and J lost 0 bases, with 6 bases between them. This CDR3 is CASSYSSSGNTIYF. The CDR3 DNA follows: TGTGCCAGCAGTTATAGCTCCTCTGGAAACACCATATATTTT.

The rearrangement links TRBV7-9 to TRBJ2-2, with TRBD1 identical over 8 bases. CDR1 is SEHNR, CDR2 FQNEAQ, per germline (reference sequence). CDR3 length: 16 residues. V was clipped by 4 bases and J by 4 bases; unmatched bases: 8. The CDR3 spells CASSSTGAKGTGELFF. The CDR3 DNA sequence: TGTGCCAGCAGCTCGACAGGGGCGAAAGGCACCGGGGAGCTGTTTTTT.